These 9 T cell receptor beta chains were sequenced from one sample in a study of blood T cell repertoires in COVID-19. Libraries were prepared by immunoSEQ multiplex PCR; TCRdb keeps only in-frame clonotypes and omits some of them. This table has 250,000 to 400,000 clones, about nine tenths appearing once. Material for sequencing was peripheral blood. These receptors originate from a woman younger than 45 with COVID-19, enrolled during active disease.

The chain couples TRBV5-1 to TRBJ2-2; D uncertain. Germline assignment: CDR1 SGHRS and CDR2 YFSETQ. V was shortened by 4 bases and J by 4 bases, with 8 bases between the two germline ends. This CDR3 comprises 13 residues. CDR3 loop: CASSPVLTGELFF. The CDR3 DNA is TGCGCCAGCAGCCCGGTCCTCACCGGGGAGCTGTTTTTT.

The V gene is TRBV28, the J gene TRBJ1-5; TRBD1 agrees at 7 bases. Germline lookup yields CDR1 MDHEN and CDR2 SYDVKM. The V and J ends lost 2 bases and 3 bases, in that order; junction bases with no gene match: 4. The CDR3 sequence is 15 residues long. The CDR3 nucleotides are TGTGCCAGCAGTTTACACCAGGGGGACAATCAGCCCCAGCATTTT. Residues: CASSLHQGDNQPQHF.

The chain uses TRBV15 and TRBJ2-7; 11 nucleotides line up with TRBD2. This CDR3 has 15 residues. Germline loops: CDR1 LNHNV, CDR2 YYDKDF (reference sequence). V gave up 5 bases and J gave up 3 bases; unmatched junction bases: 6. The CDR3 spells CATSPSSGRVYEQYF. CDR3 bases: TGTGCCACCAGCCCAAGTAGCGGGAGGGTCTACGAGCAGTACTTC.

The CDR3 spells CASSLAQGATEAFF. The CDR3 DNA follows: TGTGCCAGCAGCTTAGCACAGGGGGCCACTGAAGCTTTCTTT. V usage is TRBV7-9 and J usage is TRBJ1-1; 9 bases align to TRBD1. J gave up 4 bases and V 0 bases, and 0 bases lay outside the gene matches. The CDR3 is 14 residues long. From germline, CDR1 is SEHNR and CDR2 FQNEAQ (reference sequence).

The rearrangement joins TRBV28 to TRBJ2-7; tentatively, D is TRBD1 (6 bases). Germline CDR1 reads MDHEN; CDR2 reads SYDVKM. The V end lost 3 bases, the J end lost 2 bases, and 11 bases lay between the germline ends. CDR3 size: 14 residues. The CDR3 region has the DNA TGTGCCAGCAGTTTGGGCAGGGGAACCTACGAGCAGTACTTC. It is translated as CASSLGRGTYEQYF.

The chain links TRBV6-5 to TRBJ2-1; 9 bases match TRBD1. Germline loops: CDR1 MNHEY, CDR2 SVGAGI. The CDR3 contains 14 residues. The V and J ends lost 5 bases and 8 bases, in that order; junction bases with no gene match: 7. The CDR3 region has the DNA TGTGCCAGCAGTAAACAGGGGGCTATCGATGAGCAGTTCTTC. Translated: CASSKQGAIDEQFF.

The rearrangement links TRBV3-1 (or the pseudogene TRBV3-2) to TRBJ2-3; 8 nucleotides agree with TRBD2. Trimming took 4 bases from V and 5 from J; bases not matched to a gene: 5. This CDR3 contains 14 residues. Germline CDR1 LGHDT, CDR2 YNNKEL (reference sequence). CDR3 DNA sequence: TGTGCCAGCAGCCCCGGGAGGGGGGGAGATACGCAGTATTTT. Translation: CASSPGRGGDTQYF.

The rearrangement uses TRBV4-1 and TRBJ1-4, with D perhaps matching TRBD1 (5 bases). The CDR3 contains 15 residues. Between the trimmed V and J ends, which lost 0 bases and 8 bases, there was a span of 13 bases. Germline V gene lookup returns CDR1 MGHRA and CDR2 YSYEKL. CDR3 coding DNA: TGCGCCAGCAGCCAAGAAAGGGGCCTGGAGGAAAAACTGTTTTTT. Translated, it gives CASSQERGLEEKLFF.

The rearrangement uses TRBV11-2 and TRBJ2-1, with 10 positions matching TRBD1. Trimming removed 4 bases from V and 6 bases from J; junction bases left unmatched: 3. The germline V gene encodes CDR1 SGHAT and CDR2 FQNNGV. This CDR3 comprises 14 residues. CDR3 DNA sequence: TGTGCCAGCAGCTATGGACAGGGGGGCAATGAGCAGTTCTTC. Its translation is CASSYGQGGNEQFF.